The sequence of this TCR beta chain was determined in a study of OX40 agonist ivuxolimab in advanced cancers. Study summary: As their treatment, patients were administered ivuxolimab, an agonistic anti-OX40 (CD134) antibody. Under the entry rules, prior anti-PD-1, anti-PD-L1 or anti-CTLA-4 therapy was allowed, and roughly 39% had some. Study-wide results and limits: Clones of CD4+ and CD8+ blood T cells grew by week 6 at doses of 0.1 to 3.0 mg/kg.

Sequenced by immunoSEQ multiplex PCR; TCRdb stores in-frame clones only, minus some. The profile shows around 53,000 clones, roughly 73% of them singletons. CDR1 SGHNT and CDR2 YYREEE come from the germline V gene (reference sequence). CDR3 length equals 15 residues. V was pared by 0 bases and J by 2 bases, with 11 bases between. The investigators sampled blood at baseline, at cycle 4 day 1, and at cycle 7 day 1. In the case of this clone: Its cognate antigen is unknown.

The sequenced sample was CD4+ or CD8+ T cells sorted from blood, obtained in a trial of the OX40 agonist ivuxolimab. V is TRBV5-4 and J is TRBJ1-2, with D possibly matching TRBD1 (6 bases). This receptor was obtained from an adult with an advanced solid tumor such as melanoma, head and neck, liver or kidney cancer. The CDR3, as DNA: TGTGCCAGCAGCTTGGAACAGGGATGGAACTATGGCTACACCTTC. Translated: CASSLEQGWNYGYTF.